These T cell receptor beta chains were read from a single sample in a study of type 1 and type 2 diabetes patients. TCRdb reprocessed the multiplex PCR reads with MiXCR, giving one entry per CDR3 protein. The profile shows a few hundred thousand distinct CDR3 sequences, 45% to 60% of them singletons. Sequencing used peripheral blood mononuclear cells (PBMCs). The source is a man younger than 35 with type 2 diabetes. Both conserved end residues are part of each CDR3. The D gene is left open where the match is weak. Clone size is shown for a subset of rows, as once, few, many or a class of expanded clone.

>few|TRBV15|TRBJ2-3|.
TGTGCCACCTCCAGGGGGGAACCCACAGATACGCAGTATTTT
CATSRGEPTDTQYF
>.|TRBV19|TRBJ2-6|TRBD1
TGTGCCAGCAACGACAGGGGGGTACCTGGGGCCAACGTCCTGACTTTC
CASNDRGVPGANVLTF
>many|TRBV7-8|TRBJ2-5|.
TGTGCCAGCAGACCTAGCATGGGGACCCAGTACTTC
CASRPSMGTQYF
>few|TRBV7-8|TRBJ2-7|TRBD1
TGTGCCAGCAGCGTGACCGGGACAGGGACCTACGAGCAGTACTTC
CASSVTGTGTYEQYF
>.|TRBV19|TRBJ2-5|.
TGTGCCAGTAGTATAGATCCGGGAGAGACCCAGTACTTC
CASSIDPGETQYF
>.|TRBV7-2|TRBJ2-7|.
TGTGCCAGCAGTCCCCCGGCCGACTACGAGCAGTACTTC
CASSPPADYEQYF
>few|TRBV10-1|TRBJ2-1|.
TGCGCCAGCAGTGAGGCGAGATCAGCGGGTAGTTACAATGAGCAGTTCTTC
CASSEARSAGSYNEQFF
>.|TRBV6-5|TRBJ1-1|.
TGTGCCAGCAGTTATGGTATGGAACCGAACACTGAAGCTTTTTTT
CASSYGMEPNTEAFF
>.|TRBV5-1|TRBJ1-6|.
TGTGCCAGCAGCCCCGGTTCGCCGAATTCACCCCTCCACTTT
CASSPGSPNSPLHF
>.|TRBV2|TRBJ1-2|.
TGTGCCAGCAGTGGCAGAGTCGGGGTTTGGTATGGCTACACCTTC
CASSGRVGVWYGYTF
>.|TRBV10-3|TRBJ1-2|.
TGTGCCATCATTGGCCCAGGGGACGGCTACACCTTC
CAIIGPGDGYTF
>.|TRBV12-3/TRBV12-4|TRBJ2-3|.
TGTGCCAGCAGAGAGCAGTTACTTAACACAGATACGCAGTATTTT
CASREQLLNTDTQYF
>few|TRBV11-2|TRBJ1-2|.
TGTGCCAGCAGCTTAGGTCGTTTCTATGGCTACACCTTC
CASSLGRFYGYTF
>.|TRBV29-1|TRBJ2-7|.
TGCAGCGGGCGCGAGGCCTACGAGCAGTACTTC
CSGREAYEQYF
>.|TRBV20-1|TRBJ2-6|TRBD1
TGCAGTGCTCTTACCTGGGGACAGGGGGATACTGGGGCCAACGTCCTGACTTTC
CSALTWGQGDTGANVLTF
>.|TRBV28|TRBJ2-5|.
TGTGCCAGCAGTTCGCCGTCTCCCGGGGAAGAGACCCAGTACTTC
CASSSPSPGEETQYF
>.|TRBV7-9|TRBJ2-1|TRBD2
TGTGCCAGCAGCGTTAGCGGGGACGAGCAGTTCTTC
CASSVSGDEQFF
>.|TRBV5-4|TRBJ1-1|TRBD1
TGTGCCAGCAGCAGGCCCCAGGGGGCCGGGTACACTGAAGCTTTCTTT
CASSRPQGAGYTEAFF
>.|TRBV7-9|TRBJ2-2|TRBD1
TGTGCCAGCAGCTTAGCGCCAAGGACAGGGAGCACGGGGGAGCTGTTTTTT
CASSLAPRTGSTGELFF
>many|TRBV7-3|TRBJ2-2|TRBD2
TGTGCCAGCAGCCCTAGCGGGAACACCGGGGAGCTGTTTTTT
CASSPSGNTGELFF
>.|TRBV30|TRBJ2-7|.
TGTGCCTGGAGTCCGGGAACCTACGAGCAGTACTTC
CAWSPGTYEQYF
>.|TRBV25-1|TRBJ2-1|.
TGTGCCAGCACTGTTGAGCAGTTCTTC
CASTVEQFF
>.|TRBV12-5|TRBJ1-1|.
TGTGCTAGTGGCCTGACAGCTTCCTTTGGGACTGAAGCTTTCTTT
CASGLTASFGTEAFF
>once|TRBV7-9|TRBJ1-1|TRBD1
TGTGCCAGCAGCGCTCGACAGGGGGTGAACACTGAAGCTTTCTTT
CASSARQGVNTEAFF
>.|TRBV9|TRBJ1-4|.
TGTGCCAGCGGCTCAAGAGACAGTAATGAAAAACTGTTTTTT
CASGSRDSNEKLFF
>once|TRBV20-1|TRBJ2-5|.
TGCAGTGCCCATTCAGGAGGGGAGACCCAGTACTTC
CSAHSGGETQYF
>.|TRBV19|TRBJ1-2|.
TGTACCAGTAGTATTTCAGACTATGGCTACACCTTC
CTSSISDYGYTF
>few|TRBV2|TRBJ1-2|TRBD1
TGTGCCAGCAGTTATACCGGGACAGCTAACTATGGCTACACCTTC
CASSYTGTANYGYTF
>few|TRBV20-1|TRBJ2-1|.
TGCAGTGCTAATGGAGACAGATACAATGAGCAGTTCTTC
CSANGDRYNEQFF
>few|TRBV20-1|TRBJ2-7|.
TGCAGTGGAAAGGGGGATAACTCCTACGAGCAGTACTTC
CSGKGDNSYEQYF
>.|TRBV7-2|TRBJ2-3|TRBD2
TGTGCCAGCAGCTTCACGGGGGGGCAGGGAGATACGCAGTATTTT
CASSFTGGQGDTQYF
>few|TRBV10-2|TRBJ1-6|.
TGCGCCAGCAGTGATCTAGGGGTTTTAACCCTCCACTTT
CASSDLGVLTLHF
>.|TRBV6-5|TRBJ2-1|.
TGTGCCAGCAGTTACGGCGGAGGCTACAATGAGCAGTTCTTC
CASSYGGGYNEQFF
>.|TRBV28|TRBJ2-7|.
TGTGCCAGCAGCCGCGACCCCAGTTCCTACGAGCAGTACTTC
CASSRDPSSYEQYF
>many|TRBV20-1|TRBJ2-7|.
TGCAGTGCTAGAGATCGACTAGACCGCTACGAGCAGTACTTC
CSARDRLDRYEQYF
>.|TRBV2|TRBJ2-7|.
TGTGCCAGCAGTACCAGCTACTACGAGCAGTACTTC
CASSTSYYEQYF
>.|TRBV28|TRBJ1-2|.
TGTGCCAGCAGTTTCGCACACATAGATCCTTGGTTAGGTGGCTACACCTTC
CASSFAHIDPWLGGYTF
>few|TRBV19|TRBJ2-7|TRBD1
TGTGCCAGTAGTTTTATTGGACAGGGTTTACACGAGCAGTACTTC
CASSFIGQGLHEQYF
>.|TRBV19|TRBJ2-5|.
TGTGCCAGTAGTATGTCTAGTCAAGAGACCCAGTACTTC
CASSMSSQETQYF
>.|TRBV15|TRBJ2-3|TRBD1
TGTGCCGCTCCGACAGGGATCCCAGATACGCAGTATTTT
CAAPTGIPDTQYF
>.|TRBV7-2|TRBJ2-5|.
TGTGCCAGCAGCTTAGACGTAAAGACCCAGTACTTC
CASSLDVKTQYF
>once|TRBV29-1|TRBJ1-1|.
TGCAGCGTGAAGGACGGCCTGAACTCTGAAGCTTTCTTT
CSVKDGLNSEAFF
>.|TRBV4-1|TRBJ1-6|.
TGCGCCAGCAGCCCCTTGGGACTACGGGGGACACCCCTCCACTTT
CASSPLGLRGTPLHF
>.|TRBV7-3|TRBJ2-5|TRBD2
TGTGCCAGCAGCGCCGCCCCGGGGGGGCCAGAGACCCAGTACTTC
CASSAAPGGPETQYF
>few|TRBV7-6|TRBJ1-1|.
TGTGCCAGCAGCGGGGGGTTGAACACTGAAGCTTTCTTT
CASSGGLNTEAFF
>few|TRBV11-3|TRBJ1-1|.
TGTGCCAGCAGCTTAGATGGGAGTGAAGCTTTCTTT
CASSLDGSEAFF
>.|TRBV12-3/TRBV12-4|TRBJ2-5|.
TGTGCCAGCAGCGGGGAGTGGGAGACCCAGTACTTC
CASSGEWETQYF
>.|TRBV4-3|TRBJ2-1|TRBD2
TGCGCCAGCAGCCAAGATGGTAGCGGGAGGGCCGTCGGCAATGAGCAGTTCTTC
CASSQDGSGRAVGNEQFF
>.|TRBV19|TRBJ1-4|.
TGTGCCAGTAGTATCGGAGGCCACCTTCCTAAACTGTTTTTT
CASSIGGHLPKLFF
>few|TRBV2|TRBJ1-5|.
TGTGCCAGCAGCCGAGAGGGGGACAGCAATCAGCCCCAGCATTTT
CASSREGDSNQPQHF
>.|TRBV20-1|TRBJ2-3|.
TGCGGTGCTAGCAGGGCAGATACGCAGTATTTT
CGASRADTQYF
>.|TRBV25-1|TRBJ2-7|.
TGTGCCATCAGTGAATACTCTAGCTACGAGCAGTACTTC
CAISEYSSYEQYF
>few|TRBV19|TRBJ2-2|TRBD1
TGTGCCAGTAGTGCTTTGACAGGGGGAGACACCGGGGAGCTGTTTTTT
CASSALTGGDTGELFF
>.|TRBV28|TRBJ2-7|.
TGTGCCAGCACCGGCCGAGTAGTTCCCCACTACGAGCAGTACTTC
CASTGRVVPHYEQYF
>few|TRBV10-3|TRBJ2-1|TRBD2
TGTGCCACCCTCGCCAGCGGGAATGTCAATGAGCAGTTCTTC
CATLASGNVNEQFF
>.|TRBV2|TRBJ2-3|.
TGCGCCAGCAGTGAGTCCATCAGGGATAGACTCACAGATACGCAGTATTTT
CASSESIRDRLTDTQYF
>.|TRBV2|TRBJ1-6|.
TGTGCCAGCAGTGAGCGCCAGTTAAGCTCCTATAATTCACCCCTCCACTTT
CASSERQLSSYNSPLHF
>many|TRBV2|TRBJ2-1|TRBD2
TGTGCCAGCACCGCGGGGGGCTTTTTGGACAATGAGCAGTTCTTC
CASTAGGFLDNEQFF
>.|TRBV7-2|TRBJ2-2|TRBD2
TGTGCCAGCAGCTTATGGGGGACTAGCGCTGCGAACACCGGGGAGCTGTTTTTT
CASSLWGTSAANTGELFF
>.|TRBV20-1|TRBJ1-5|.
TGCAGTGCCACGAGACAGGACAATCAGCCCCAGCATTTT
CSATRQDNQPQHF